Presented here are 32 T cell receptor beta chains from one specimen sequenced in a study of blood T cell repertoires in COVID-19. Libraries were prepared by immunoSEQ multiplex PCR; TCRdb keeps only in-frame clonotypes and omits some of them. Here the sample spans 200,000 to 300,000 clones, about 83% being singletons. Sequencing was performed on peripheral blood. The receptors shown here come from a human donor in a cohort sampled during active COVID-19.

The CDR3 spells CASSVTGTRTDTQYF. CDR3 coding DNA: TGTGCCAGCAGCGTTACAGGGACCCGCACAGATACGCAGTATTTT. The J gene is TRBJ2-3, the V gene TRBV9; a possible D gene is TRBD1 (6 bases). Germline CDR1 SGDLS, CDR2 YYNGEE. V lost 2 bases and J 1 base, leaving 11 bases between the germline ends. This CDR3 contains 15 residues. Full variable domain (missing parts from reference TRBV9 and TRBJ2-3): DSGVTQTPKHLITATGQRVTLRCSPRSGDLSVYWYQQSLDQGLQFLIQYYNGEERAKGNILERFSAQQFPDLHSELNLSSLELGDSALYFCASSVTGTRTDTQYFGPGTRLTVL.

DNA for the CDR3: TGTGCCAGCAGCCAGCGTCGGGGGATCGGGACTGAAGCTTTCTTT. As protein: CASSQRRGIGTEAFF. V gene TRBV3-1 (or the pseudogene TRBV3-2) combines with J gene TRBJ1-1; TRBD1 might be the D (5 bases). This CDR3 comprises 15 residues. CDR1 is LGHDT, CDR2 YNNKEL, per germline (reference sequence). The V end was cut by 3 bases, the J end by 5 bases, with 16 bases between.

This chain joins TRBV5-1 and TRBJ2-1; D perhaps matches TRBD1 (6 bases). V shed 4 bases and J shed 0 bases, with 11 bases lying between them. The CDR3 is 15 amino acids. Germline lookup yields CDR1 SGHRS and CDR2 YFSETQ. CDR3 in amino acids: CASSQTGSSYNEQFF. The CDR3 DNA follows: TGCGCCAGCAGCCAAACAGGGAGCTCCTACAATGAGCAGTTCTTC. The full variable domain, in which reference TRBV5-1 and TRBJ2-1 provide the parts outside the CDR3, is KAGVTQTPRYLIKTRGQQVTLSCSPISGHRSVSWYQQTPGQGLQFLFEYFSETQRNKGNFPGRFSGRQFSNSRSEMNVSTLELGDSALYLCASSQTGSSYNEQFFGPGTRLTVL.

The rearrangement links TRBV7-3 to TRBJ2-2, with 11 bases matching TRBD2. The CDR3 has 19 residues. Germline loops: CDR1 SGHTA, CDR2 FQGTGA. V dropped 5 bases and J dropped 8; count of bases not matched to a gene: 19. The CDR3 DNA reads TGTGCCAGCAGCCGGGCGGATATCGGACTAGCGGGCCGAGGTGGGGAGCTGTTTTTT. This encodes CASSRADIGLAGRGGELFF.

The genes are TRBV7-8 and TRBJ2-2, with a weak D call TRBD2 (6 bases). The V gene's germline CDR1 is SGHVS and CDR2 FQNEAQ. Trimming shortened V by 8 bases and J by 2 bases, and 15 bases separated the two germline ends. The CDR3 spans 15 residues. The CDR3 is CASLGGRVNTGELFF. The CDR3 nucleotides are TGTGCCAGCCTGGGGGGTCGGGTCAACACCGGGGAGCTGTTTTTT.

J is TRBJ2-1 and V is TRBV11-1; 7 bases agree with TRBD2. Germline CDR1 is SGHAT and CDR2 is FQDESV (reference sequence). The CDR3 is made up of 15 amino acids. With 5 bases clipped from V and 8 bases from J, the junction kept 12 bases outside the gene matches. CDR3 bases: TGTGCCAGCAGCCCACGGGGGGATGGGGAGGATGAGCAGTTCTTC. Protein: CASSPRGDGEDEQFF.

The chain joins TRBV10-1 to TRBJ2-7; 8 positions match TRBD1. Unmatched junction bases numbered 5, after V lost 4 bases and J lost 6 bases. The CDR3 extends over 13 amino acids. The germline CDR1 and CDR2 sequences are WNHNN and SYGVQD (reference sequence). CDR3 DNA sequence: TGCGCCAGCAGTGTGGGACAGGCCGCCGAGCAGTACTTC. It is translated as CASSVGQAAEQYF.

In its sample, this clone was seen once. The rearrangement links TRBV28 to TRBJ2-4, with 8 bases that match TRBD1. V shed 10 bases and J 8 bases; nucleotides not matched to a gene: 13. CDR1 and CDR2 (germline): MDHEN, SYDVKM. The CDR3 is made up of 14 amino acids. The CDR3 sequence is CAIGQGRGKDIQYF. The CDR3 bases are TGTGCCATAGGACAGGGAAGGGGCAAGGACATTCAGTACTTC.

As concerns this clone: Other DNA sequences from this sample encode an identical CDR3 as well. The rearrangement links TRBV20-1 to TRBJ1-1; no reliable D call. This CDR3 spans 11 amino acids. V lost 6 bases and J 1 base, leaving 6 bases between the germline ends. Germline assignment: CDR1 DFQATT and CDR2 SNEGSKA (reference sequence). CDR3 sequence reads: CSARRNTEAFF. For the CDR3, the DNA is TGCAGTGCAAGACGGAACACTGAAGCTTTCTTT.

Comment on this clone: This sample also contains other DNA sequences that code for the same CDR3. The chain is built from TRBV3-1 (or the pseudogene TRBV3-2) and TRBJ1-5; no clear D gene. V lost 0 bases to trimming and J lost 4 bases, with 4 bases between them. The CDR3 is 13 residues long. From germline, CDR1 is LGHDT and CDR2 YNNKEL (reference sequence). CDR3 sequence: CASSQDLNQPQHF. CDR3 bases: TGTGCCAGCAGCCAAGATTTAAATCAGCCCCAGCATTTT.

This chain uses TRBV3-1 (or the pseudogene TRBV3-2) with TRBJ2-7; the D gene is possibly TRBD1 (5 bases). Germline CDR1 LGHDT, CDR2 YNNKEL (reference sequence). The V end lost 2 bases, the J end lost 4 bases, and 12 bases lay between the germline ends. The CDR3 is 14 amino acids. The CDR3 sequence is CASSQRRTGYEQYF. In DNA, the CDR3 is TGTGCCAGCAGCCAACGCAGAACAGGTTACGAGCAGTACTTC.

The rearrangement uses TRBV3-1 (or the pseudogene TRBV3-2) and TRBJ2-1; TRBD2 agrees at 8 bases. Germline values: CDR1 LGHDT, CDR2 YNNKEL (reference sequence). The CDR3 runs to 13 residues. V trimming: 5 bases; J trimming: 8 bases; junction bases outside the gene matches: 5. The CDR3 is CASSAGGADEQFF. CDR3 DNA sequence: TGTGCCAGCAGCGCCGGGGGGGCCGATGAGCAGTTCTTC.

The chain carries TRBV7-9 and TRBJ1-1; 7 nucleotides align to TRBD1. With 6 bases clipped from V and 3 bases from J, the junction kept 7 bases outside the gene matches. The CDR3 extends over 14 amino acids. Germline V gene lookup returns CDR1 SEHNR and CDR2 FQNEAQ (reference sequence). The CDR3, as DNA: TGTGCCAGCAGAAAGGACAGGTACGACACTGAAGCTTTCTTT. Translation: CASRKDRYDTEAFF.

The chain couples TRBV27 to TRBJ1-4, with unresolved D. Germline V gives CDR1 MNHEY, CDR2 SMNVEV (reference sequence). This CDR3 has 13 residues. Trimming stripped 3 bases from V and 4 bases from J, with 6 bases between. CDR3 DNA: TGTGCCAGCAGTTTTGTCAGTAATGAAAAACTGTTTTTT. It encodes CASSFVSNEKLFF.

A single count supports this clone. The CDR3 bases are TGTGCCAGCAGCCCACAGGCAAACTATGGCTACACCTTC. Its translation: CASSPQANYGYTF. This chain uses TRBV7-8 with TRBJ1-2; weak D call: TRBD1 (5 bases). V lost 5 bases to trimming and J lost 2 bases, with 9 bases between them. Germline lookup yields CDR1 SGHVS and CDR2 FQNEAQ. The CDR3 is 13 amino acids. Full variable domain (missing parts from reference TRBV7-8 and TRBJ1-2): GAGVSQSPRYKVAKRGQDVALRCDPISGHVSLFWYQQALGQGPEFLTYFQNEAQLDKSGLPSDRFFAERPEGSVSTLKIQRTQQEDSAVYLCASSPQANYGYTFGSGTRLTVV.

This clone occurred once. The chain recombines TRBV11-2 with TRBJ1-5; tentatively, D is TRBD1 (5 bases). Germline V gene lookup returns CDR1 SGHAT and CDR2 FQNNGV. This CDR3 spans 16 amino acids. The ends were cut back, 5 bases at V and 3 bases at J, with 17 bases in the middle. CDR3 bases: TGTGCCAGCAGCCCTGGGGGGTACTCCCACAATCAGCCCCAGCATTTT. This gives the protein CASSPGGYSHNQPQHF.

CDR3 sequence reads: CASSQERVSNEKLFF. CDR3 DNA: TGCGCCAGCAGCCAAGAGAGGGTTTCTAATGAAAAACTGTTTTTT. The V and J genes are TRBV4-1 and TRBJ1-4; D is undetermined. The CDR3 runs 15 residues. The ends were cut back, 0 bases at V and 3 bases at J, with 8 bases in the middle. From germline, CDR1 is MGHRA and CDR2 YSYEKL.

The table lists this clone with a few counts. The chain has TRBV11-2 and TRBJ2-5, with TRBD2 matching 7 bases. The germline gives CDR1 SGHAT, CDR2 FQNNGV. After removal of 4 bases from V and 5 bases from J, the junction contained 13 bases not matched to a gene. The CDR3 length is 16 residues. In DNA, the CDR3 is TGTGCCAGCAGCTCCTTATTGGGGGGGAGACGGGAGACCCAGTACTTC. Translating gives CASSSLLGGRRETQYF.

This clone was observed once. V usage is TRBV10-2 and J usage is TRBJ2-7; unclear D gene. This CDR3 contains 15 residues. Trimming pared 0 bases from V and 2 bases from J, leaving 11 bases between. Germline lookup yields CDR1 WSHSY and CDR2 SAAADI. This chain's CDR3 is CASSESASAAYEQYF. The CDR3 DNA sequence: TGCGCCAGCAGTGAGTCGGCGTCGGCGGCCTACGAGCAGTACTTC.

Only one count was recorded for this clone. The rearrangement links TRBV19 to TRBJ2-5, with a weak D call TRBD1 (6 bases). V gave up 9 bases and J gave up 0 bases, with 14 bases separating them. CDR1 is LNHDA and CDR2 is SQIVND in the germline V gene (reference sequence). The CDR3 has 14 amino acids. CDR3 sequence reads: CASGQNLYQETQYF. The CDR3 bases are TGTGCCAGCGGACAGAACCTGTACCAAGAGACCCAGTACTTC.

The chain couples TRBV29-1 to TRBJ2-5, with D possibly TRBD1 on 6 matching bases. Germline V gene data show CDR1 as SQVTM and CDR2 as ANQGSEA. CDR3 length equals 12 residues. V shed 7 bases and J shed 5 bases, with 14 bases lying between them. The CDR3 reads CSAALGAETQYF. The CDR3 DNA reads as TGCAGCGCCGCCTTGGGGGCGGAGACCCAGTACTTC.

This clone was seen many times. The gene calls are TRBV3-1 (or the pseudogene TRBV3-2) and TRBJ2-7; 7 bases agree with TRBD1. The junction had 7 bases not matched to a gene; V was cut back by 5 bases and J by 3 bases. Germline assignment: CDR1 LGHDT and CDR2 YNNKEL (reference sequence). This CDR3 comprises 14 residues. In DNA form, the CDR3 reads TGTGCCAGCAGCTCCTTGACAGGGTTCTACGAGCAGTACTTC. The encoded protein is CASSSLTGFYEQYF.

The genes are TRBV30 and TRBJ1-6; TRBD1 aligns across 7 bases. Trimming cost V 2 bases and J 7 bases; bases outside gene matches: 14. Germline V gives CDR1 GTSNPN, CDR2 SVGIG (reference sequence). The CDR3 runs to 17 residues. The CDR3 DNA reads as TGTGCCTGGAGTCAGGTTTACGGTGGACAGGTGAATTCACCCCTCCACTTT. Translated, it gives CAWSQVYGGQVNSPLHF.

V usage is TRBV28 and J usage is TRBJ1-1; 7 nucleotides align to TRBD1. From germline, CDR1 is MDHEN and CDR2 SYDVKM. This CDR3 is 14 amino acids long. V lost 5 bases and J lost 5; bases outside the gene matches: 8. The CDR3 reads CASSPPGQITEAFF. The CDR3, as DNA: TGTGCCAGCAGTCCGCCGGGACAGATAACTGAAGCTTTCTTT.

The table lists this clone with a count of one. The chain employs TRBV18 and TRBJ2-3, with 11 nucleotides matching TRBD2. Germline V gives CDR1 KGHSH, CDR2 LQKENI. This CDR3 region has 17 residues. J lost 0 bases, V lost 3 bases, and 5 bases had no gene match. In DNA form, the CDR3 reads TGTGCCAGCTCACCTCAGACTAGCGGGACTAGCACAGATACGCAGTATTTT. This encodes CASSPQTSGTSTDTQYF.

The chain uses TRBV29-1 and TRBJ2-5; tentative D call: TRBD2 (6 bases). Trimming removed 6 bases from V and 1 base from J, with 27 bases in between. This CDR3 region has 18 residues. Germline CDR1 reads SQVTM; CDR2 reads ANQGSEA. CDR3 in DNA: TGCAGCGTCCCCCTAGGGGTCGCGACGCCGGGAGTCCAAGAGACCCAGTACTTC. It codes for CSVPLGVATPGVQETQYF. The full variable domain, with the rest looked up from reference TRBV29-1 and TRBJ2-5, is SAVISQKPSRDICQRGTSLTIQCQVDSQVTMMFWYRQQPGQSLTLIATANQGSEATYESGFVIDKFPISRPNLTFSTLTVSNMSPEDSSIYLCSVPLGVATPGVQETQYFGPGTRLLVL.

This clone was observed a few times. The chain joins TRBV2 to TRBJ2-7; TRBD1 matches 8 bases. Per germline, CDR1 SNHLY and CDR2 FYNNEI. CDR3 length: 15 amino acids. The junction had 6 bases not matched to a gene; V was cut back by 5 bases and J by 0 bases. The CDR3 here is CASSYRQGNSYEQYF. CDR3 bases: TGTGCCAGCAGTTACAGACAGGGGAACTCCTACGAGCAGTACTTC.

The CDR3 spells CASSQVGTGNEQYF. As DNA, the CDR3 is TGTGCCAGCAGCCAAGTTGGGACAGGGAACGAGCAGTACTTC. V gene TRBV14 combines with J gene TRBJ2-7; 9 nucleotides align to TRBD1. This CDR3 has 14 amino acids. Per the germline V gene, CDR1 is SGHDN and CDR2 is FVKESK. V shed 1 base, J shed 5 bases, and the junction held 3 bases outside the gene matches.

CDR3 DNA: TGTGCCAGCAGTCCCGGACAGGCGAGCACCATATATTTT. Translation: CASSPGQASTIYF. This chain uses TRBV27 with TRBJ1-3, with TRBD1 identical over 7 bases. V was pared by 5 bases and J by 9 bases, with 7 bases of the junction left unmatched. CDR1 is MNHEY, CDR2 SMNVEV, per germline (reference sequence). The CDR3 sequence is 13 residues long.

The chain links TRBV28 to TRBJ1-5; D is ambiguous. V was cut by 5 bases and J by 0 bases, with 14 bases left in between. Germline CDR1 reads MDHEN; CDR2 reads SYDVKM. The CDR3 sequence is 16 residues long. CDR3 in amino acids: CASSPHLGNSNQPQHF. The CDR3 DNA reads as TGTGCCAGCAGTCCCCACCTCGGGAATAGCAATCAGCCCCAGCATTTT.

Only a few counts were recorded for this clone. The chain is built from TRBV5-4 and TRBJ2-7, with 11 bases fitting TRBD2. The CDR3 is 16 amino acids. CDR1 and CDR2 (germline): SGHNT, YYREEE (reference sequence). With 1 base clipped from V and 0 bases from J, the junction kept 3 bases outside the gene matches. The CDR3 loop reads CASSLMLAGGSYEQYF. CDR3 in DNA: TGTGCCAGCAGCTTGATGCTAGCGGGGGGCTCCTACGAGCAGTACTTC.

The rearrangement joins TRBV6-5 to TRBJ2-7, with 11 bases identical to TRBD1. The V segment lost 10 bases and the J segment 3 bases; nucleotides outside the gene matches: 8. From germline, CDR1 is MNHEY and CDR2 SVGAGI. The CDR3 consists of 14 residues. The CDR3 sequence is CATGGTGGSYEQYF. The CDR3 DNA reads as TGTGCCACGGGAGGGACAGGGGGGAGCTACGAGCAGTACTTC.